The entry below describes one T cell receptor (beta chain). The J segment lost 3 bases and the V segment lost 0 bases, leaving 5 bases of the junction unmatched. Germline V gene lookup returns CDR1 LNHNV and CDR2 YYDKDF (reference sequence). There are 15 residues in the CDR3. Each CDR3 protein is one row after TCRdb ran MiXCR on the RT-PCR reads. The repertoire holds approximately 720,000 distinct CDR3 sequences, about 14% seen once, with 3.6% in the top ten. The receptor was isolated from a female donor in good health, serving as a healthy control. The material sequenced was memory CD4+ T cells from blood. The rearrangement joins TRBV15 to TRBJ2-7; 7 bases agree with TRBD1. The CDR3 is CATSRDMTGSYEQYF. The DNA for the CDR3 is TGTGCCACCAGCAGAGATATGACAGGGAGCTACGAGCAGTACTTC.